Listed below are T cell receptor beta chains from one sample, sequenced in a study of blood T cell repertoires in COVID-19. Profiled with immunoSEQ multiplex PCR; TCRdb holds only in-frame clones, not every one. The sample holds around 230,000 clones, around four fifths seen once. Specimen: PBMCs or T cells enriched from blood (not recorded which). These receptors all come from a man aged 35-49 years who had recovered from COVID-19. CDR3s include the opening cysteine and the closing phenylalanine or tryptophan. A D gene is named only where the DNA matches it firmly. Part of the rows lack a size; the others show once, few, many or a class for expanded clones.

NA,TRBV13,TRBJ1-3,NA,TGTGCCAGCAGCAATCCGGGGGAAGGAAACACCATATATTTT,CASSNPGEGNTIYF
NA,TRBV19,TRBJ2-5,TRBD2,TGTGCCAGTAGTATAGGTAGCGGGGGAGCCCGGGCTGAGACCCAGTACTTC,CASSIGSGGARAETQYF
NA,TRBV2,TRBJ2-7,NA,TGTGCCAGCAAGCTAGACGGGACTCCCGCCTACGAGCAGTACTTC,CASKLDGTPAYEQYF
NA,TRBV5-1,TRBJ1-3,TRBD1,TGCGCCAGCAGCGACGGGACAGCCGGAAACACCATATATTTT,CASSDGTAGNTIYF
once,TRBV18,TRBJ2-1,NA,TGTGCCAGCTCATTACGGACGGGAAGCTCCTACAATGAGCAGTTCTTC,CASSLRTGSSYNEQFF
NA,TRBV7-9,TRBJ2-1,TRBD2,TGTGCCAGCAGCTTGCCGCCTCGACTAGCGGGATTCTACAATGAGCAGTTCTTC,CASSLPPRLAGFYNEQFF
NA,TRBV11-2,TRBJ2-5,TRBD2,TGTGCCAGCAGCTTCCGACTAGCGGGGGCCCAAGAGACCCAGTACTTC,CASSFRLAGAQETQYF
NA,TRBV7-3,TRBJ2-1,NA,TGTGCCAGCAGCTTTTTACAGGGAAATGAGCAGTTCTTC,CASSFLQGNEQFF
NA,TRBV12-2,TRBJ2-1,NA,TGTGCAAGTCGCTTAGGGGCGGAGCGGAGCTCCTACAATGAGCAGTTCTTC,CASRLGAERSSYNEQFF
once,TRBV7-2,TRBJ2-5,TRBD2,TGTGCCAGCAGCTTAAACCTAGCGGGGGTGGAGACCCAGTACTTC,CASSLNLAGVETQYF
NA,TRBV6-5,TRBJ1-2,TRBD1,TGTGCCAGCAGTTCCACCACAGGGGGCGAGCATGGCTACACCTTC,CASSSTTGGEHGYTF
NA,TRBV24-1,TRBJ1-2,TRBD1,TGTGCCACCAGTGATTTGAACAGGGGTGTTGGCTACACCTTC,CATSDLNRGVGYTF
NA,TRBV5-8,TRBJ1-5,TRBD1,TGTGCCAGCAGCTTGGACAGGGGGAACAATCAGCCCCAGCATTTT,CASSLDRGNNQPQHF
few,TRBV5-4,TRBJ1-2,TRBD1,TGTGCCAGCATGGACAGGGCCGTTTCCTATTCAGGGAGTGACACCTTC,CASMDRAVSYSGSDTF
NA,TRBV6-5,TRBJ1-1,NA,TGTGCCAGCAGTTACTCTTCAGGGGTGGCTGAAGCTTTCTTT,CASSYSSGVAEAFF
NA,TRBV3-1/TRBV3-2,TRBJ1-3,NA,TGTGCCAGCAGACGGGGTTATCAGTCTGGAAACACCATATATTTT,CASRRGYQSGNTIYF
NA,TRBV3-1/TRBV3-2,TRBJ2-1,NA,TGTGCCAGCAGCCAATACCGGGGGACCCGTAGTAGTGAGCAGTTCTTC,CASSQYRGTRSSEQFF
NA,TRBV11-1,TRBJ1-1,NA,TGTGCCAGCAGCTTCCTACCGGGAACCAAAGGGGAAGCTTTCTTT,CASSFLPGTKGEAFF
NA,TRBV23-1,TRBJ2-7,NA,TGCGCCAGCAGTCAATCTACTAGGTACGAGCAGTACTTC,CASSQSTRYEQYF
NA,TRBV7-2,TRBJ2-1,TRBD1,TGTGCCAGCAGCTCGAATCCGGGACAGTACAATGAGCAGTTCTTC,CASSSNPGQYNEQFF
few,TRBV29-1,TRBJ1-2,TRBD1,TGCAGCGTTGAAGGACAGGGCTATGGCTACACCTTC,CSVEGQGYGYTF
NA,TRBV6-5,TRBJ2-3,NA,TGTGCCAGCAGGGGGGACTTCGCCCAGACCAGGACGCAGTATTTT,CASRGDFAQTRTQYF
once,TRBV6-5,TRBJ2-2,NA,TGTGCCAGCAGTTGGGGGGGGCCCGGGGAGCTGTTTTTT,CASSWGGPGELFF
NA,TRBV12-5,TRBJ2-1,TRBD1,TGTGCTAGTGGTTTGTCCACGAGGGACAGGCCTTCCTACAATGAGCAGTTCTTC,CASGLSTRDRPSYNEQFF
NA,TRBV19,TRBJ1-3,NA,TGTGCCAGTAGTGCCCGCTTCGACAGGACTGGAAACACCATATATTTT,CASSARFDRTGNTIYF
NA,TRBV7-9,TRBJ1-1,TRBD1,TGTGCCAGCAGCTTAAAAAAGACAGGGATTCTGAACACTGAAGCTTTCTTT,CASSLKKTGILNTEAFF
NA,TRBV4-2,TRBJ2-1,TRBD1,TGTGCCAGCAGCCCGGACAGGGGGACAAGCTCCTACAATGAGCAGTTCTTC,CASSPDRGTSSYNEQFF